A selection of T cell receptor beta chains follows, all from one sample in a study of T cells in Graves' hyperthyroidism and ophthalmopathy. Via MiXCR, TCRdb re-called the multiplex PCR reads, giving one row per CDR3 protein. Here the sample spans a few hundred thousand distinct CDR3 sequences, more than 12% being singletons. The sequencing input was blood. The receptors shown here come from a woman in her 30s with Graves' ophthalmopathy. Each CDR3 is given with its conserved first and last residue. D genes are given only for firm matches. For some rows the clone size is stated as once, few or many, or as a class when expanded; others skip it.

clone_size d_call j_call v_call cdr3_aa cdr3_nt
- - TRBJ2-7 TRBV29-1 CSVESREHYEQYF TGCAGCGTTGAAAGCAGGGAACATTACGAGCAGTACTTC
few TRBD1 TRBJ2-2 TRBV24-1 CATSDLTGARLFF TGTGCCACCAGTGATTTGACAGGGGCTCGGCTGTTTTTT
many - TRBJ1-3 TRBV29-1 CSVLQMNSGNTIYF TGCAGCGTCCTACAAATGAATTCTGGAAACACCATATATTTT
many TRBD1 TRBJ2-5 TRBV30 CAWSGKWTGAKTQYF TGTGCCTGGAGTGGAAAATGGACAGGCGCGAAGACCCAGTACTTC
many TRBD2 TRBJ2-5 TRBV2 CAVGLAGGIQETQYF TGTGCCGTCGGCTTAGCGGGGGGCATACAAGAGACCCAGTACTTC
many - TRBJ2-7 TRBV9 CASSVGVSPYEQYF TGTGCCAGCAGCGTTGGGGTAAGTCCCTACGAGCAGTACTTC
many TRBD1 TRBJ2-7 TRBV5-1 CASRGQGTVYEQYF TGCGCCAGCAGAGGACAGGGAACGGTCTACGAGCAGTACTTC
many - TRBJ2-7 TRBV2 CASSVGHGTYEQYF TGTGCCAGCAGTGTGGGACACGGAACCTACGAGCAGTACTTC
many - TRBJ2-5 TRBV12-3/TRBV12-4 CASSLDPGSETQYF TGTGCCAGCAGTTTAGATCCGGGTTCCGAGACCCAGTACTTC
many - TRBJ2-7 TRBV28 CASGGLNRVYEQYF TGTGCCAGCGGGGGGTTAAACAGGGTCTACGAGCAGTACTTC